These 22 T cell receptor beta chains share one sample of origin, sequenced in a study of CD8 T cells in ankylosing spondylitis (dated by TCRdb to the late 2010s). Overall results and qualifications from the work: A TCR beta motif of eight highly homologous amino acid variants appeared characteristic of blood from ankylosing spondylitis patients.

The method behind the library was 5' RACE. The sequencer was an Illumina HiSeq 2500. TCRdb reran the public reads through fastp at Q25 and MiXCR, keeping productive beta chains. Each entry is one CDR3 protein sequence, shown with its most common DNA and genes. The sample contains almost 400,000 distinct CDR3 sequences, around 24% of them found a single time. Roughly 16% of the sample is taken by the ten largest. Their antigens are not known. The source material was blood, either unsorted or a sorted T cell fraction (not recorded which). The receptor set was obtained from a male donor with ankylosing spondylitis.

This clonotype was seen only a few times. This chain joins TRBV28 and TRBJ2-2; D not resolved. Germline V lookup: CDR1 MDHEN, CDR2 SYDVKM. Trimming took off 6 bases at V and 6 bases at J, with 8 bases between the two ends. This CDR3 is 12 amino acids long. CDR3 in DNA: TGTGCCAGCAGCCTAGAGGCCGGGGAGCTGTTTTTT. It is translated as CASSLEAGELFF.

V is TRBV12-3 or TRBV12-4 and J is TRBJ2-5, with 7 nucleotides matching TRBD1. This CDR3 comprises 14 residues. The V gene end was trimmed by 4 bases and the J gene end by 2 bases; junction bases not matched to a gene: 4. The CDR3 nucleotides read TGTGCCAGCAGTTACACGACAGGGCAAGAGACCCAGTACTTC. Protein sequence: CASSYTTGQETQYF.

J is TRBJ2-2 and V is TRBV4-3; D call uncertain. There are 18 residues in the CDR3. The germline V and J ends were trimmed by 0 bases and 1 base, with 15 bases remaining between them. Per germline, CDR1 LGHNA and CDR2 YSLEER. The CDR3 bases are TGCGCCAGCAGCCAAGATATAGGTCGAGCGCGGAACACCGGGGAGCTGTTTTTT. Translation gives CASSQDIGRARNTGELFF.

The chain links TRBV5-1 to TRBJ2-1; D perhaps matches TRBD2 (5 bases). Deletions cut 1 base from V and 6 bases from J, with 8 bases between. The CDR3 has 13 residues. Germline-derived CDR1 and CDR2 are SGHRS and YFSETQ. DNA of the CDR3: TGCGCCAGCAGCTTGCCTAGCTTCAATGAGCAGTTCTTC. This codes for CASSLPSFNEQFF. Supplemented by reference TRBV5-1 and TRBJ2-1, the full variable domain reads KAGVTQTPRYLIKTRGQQVTLSCSPISGHRSVSWYQQTPGQGLQFLFEYFSETQRNKGNFPGRFSGRQFSNSRSEMNVSTLELGDSALYLCASSLPSFNEQFFGPGTRLTVL.

The chain joins TRBV5-1 to TRBJ2-5; 8 nucleotides match TRBD1. Germline trimming cut 0 bases from V and 1 base from J; bases unmatched to any gene: 5. Germline V lookup: CDR1 SGHRS, CDR2 YFSETQ. This CDR3 region has 16 residues. The CDR3 spells CASSLVGQGAQETQYF. The CDR3 region has the DNA TGCGCCAGCAGCTTGGTGGGGCAGGGGGCCCAAGAGACCCAGTACTTC.

The V and J genes are TRBV28 and TRBJ1-2; the D is unclear. V shed 5 bases and J shed 5 bases, with 15 bases lying between them. This CDR3 has 14 residues. The germline V gene encodes CDR1 MDHEN and CDR2 SYDVKM. The CDR3 loop is CASSVDPRVYGYTF. The CDR3 region has the DNA TGTGCCAGCAGTGTAGATCCTCGGGTTTATGGCTACACCTTC.

This clonotype was seen ten or more times. The rearrangement links TRBV20-1 to TRBJ2-3; D may be TRBD2 (5 bases). This CDR3 region has 16 residues. CDR1 and CDR2 from the germline V gene are DFQATT and SNEGSKA (reference sequence). V lost 5 bases and J 4 bases, leaving 22 bases between the germline ends. DNA of the CDR3: TGCAGTGCTCCCACGCGTTTCACTAGATCCCCAGATACGCAGTATTTT. This sequence encodes CSAPTRFTRSPDTQYF.

The chain joins TRBV25-1 to TRBJ2-2; D is unresolved. Looked up from germline, CDR1 is MGHDK and CDR2 is SYGVNS. CDR3 length: 12 residues. Trimming pared 8 bases from V and 2 bases from J, leaving 6 bases between. CDR3 DNA sequence: TGTGCCAGCGAGGACAACACCGGGGAGCTGTTTTTT. Translating gives CASEDNTGELFF. The full variable domain, rest sourced from reference TRBV25-1 and TRBJ2-2, is EADIYQTPRYLVIGTGKKITLECSQTMGHDKMYWYQQDPGMELHLIHYSYGVNSTEKGDLSSESTVSRIRTEHFPLTLESARPSHTSQYLCASEDNTGELFFGEGSRLTVL.

J is TRBJ2-3 and V is TRBV20-1; 8 bases map to TRBD1. Losses at the gene ends were 6 bases for V and 8 bases for J; bases not matched to a gene: 16. CDR1 and CDR2 from the germline V gene are DFQATT and SNEGSKA (reference sequence). CDR3 length equals 15 residues. CDR3 coding DNA: TGCAGTGCCATGGGCCGGACAGGGACCGCAGGTACGCAGTATTTT. Translated, it gives CSAMGRTGTAGTQYF.

This clonotype was seen only a few times. The CDR3 DNA sequence: TGTGCCAGCAGCCATCCCATGGGGGAGCAGTACTTC. Residues: CASSHPMGEQYF. V gene TRBV3-1 combines with J gene TRBJ2-7; D is unresolved. V lost 3 bases and J 7 bases, leaving 10 bases between the germline ends. This CDR3 has 12 amino acids. The germline gives CDR1 LGHDT, CDR2 YNNKEL (reference sequence).

The chain joins TRBV20-1 to TRBJ1-6; D ambiguous. There are 14 residues in the CDR3. V shed 1 base and J shed 7 bases, with 11 bases lying between them. Germline CDR1 and CDR2: DFQATT and SNEGSKA (reference sequence). The CDR3 region has the DNA TGCAGTGCTAGAGGCCAGCCTCAAAATTCACCCCTCCACTTT. Its translation: CSARGQPQNSPLHF.

The rearrangement links TRBV5-1 to TRBJ2-2; 10 positions agree with TRBD2. Germline assignment: CDR1 SGHRS and CDR2 YFSETQ. With V trimmed by 0 bases and J by 6 bases, 2 bases remained unmatched. The CDR3 runs 15 residues. CDR3 bases: TGCGCCAGCAGCTTGGAACTAGCGGGATCCGGGGAGCTGTTTTTT. Protein: CASSLELAGSGELFF.

This clonotype was observed a handful of times. The gene calls are TRBV20-1 and TRBJ1-2; D uncertain. The CDR3 sequence is 15 residues long. V shed 2 bases and J shed 0 bases, with 13 bases lying between them. Germline lookup yields CDR1 DFQATT and CDR2 SNEGSKA (reference sequence). As DNA, the CDR3 is TGCAGTGCTAGAAATGCGCCGGGAGCTAACTATGGCTACACCTTC. Amino acids: CSARNAPGANYGYTF.

The chain carries TRBV7-8 and TRBJ1-5; D is undetermined. The CDR3 has 14 amino acids. V was cut by 0 bases and J by 5 bases, with 8 bases left in between. The germline gives CDR1 SGHVS, CDR2 FQNEAQ. The CDR3 spells CASSLAGSDQPQHF. The CDR3 DNA reads as TGTGCCAGCAGCTTAGCGGGGAGCGATCAGCCCCAGCATTTT.

CDR3 DNA: TGTGCCAGCAGGTTAACGGGGACTAGCGGGAGTGGGGATACGCAGTATTTT. Protein: CASRLTGTSGSGDTQYF. The chain has TRBV7-2 and TRBJ2-3; 14 nucleotides line up with TRBD2. The CDR3 consists of 17 residues. The J segment lost 6 bases and the V segment lost 6 bases, leaving 11 bases of the junction unmatched. Germline V gene lookup returns CDR1 SGHTA and CDR2 FQGNSA. The whole variable domain, filled in from reference TRBV7-2 and TRBJ2-3, reads GAGVSQSPSNKVTEKGKDVELRCDPISGHTALYWYRQSLGQGLEFLIYFQGNSAPDKSGLPSDRFSAERTGGSVSTLTIQRTQQEDSAVYLCASRLTGTSGSGDTQYFGPGTRLTVL.

In this sample, this clonotype turned up many times. The rearrangement joins TRBV20-1 to TRBJ2-1, with TRBD2 as a possible D gene (6 bases). V lost 0 bases and J 4 bases, leaving 22 bases between the germline ends. CDR1 DFQATT and CDR2 SNEGSKA come from the germline V gene (reference sequence). The CDR3 covers 18 residues. CDR3 DNA sequence: TGCAGTGCTAGAGATTCAGCAAGAGTAGATGCGGGGTACAATGAGCAGTTCTTC. It yields the protein CSARDSARVDAGYNEQFF.

This clonotype was seen at least ten times. The chain is built from TRBV5-1 and TRBJ2-3, with no clear D. Trimming stripped 0 bases from V and 3 bases from J, with 5 bases between. Per germline, CDR1 SGHRS and CDR2 YFSETQ. The CDR3 sequence is 13 residues long. The CDR3, as DNA: TGCGCCAGCAGCTTGGATGCGACAGATACGCAGTATTTT. Protein product: CASSLDATDTQYF.

The chain joins TRBV12-3 or TRBV12-4 to TRBJ2-7; possible D gene TRBD2, 6 bases. Trimming removed 5 bases at V and 2 bases at J, with 16 bases between. The CDR3 extends over 15 amino acids. Written as DNA, the CDR3 is TGTGCCAGCAGTCCAAGAGCGGGCCGAGCCTACGAGCAGTACTTC. It is translated as CASSPRAGRAYEQYF.

This clonotype was detected only a few times. The V call is TRBV20-1, the J call TRBJ2-3, with D unclear. CDR3 length: 14 amino acids. Germline V gene lookup returns CDR1 DFQATT and CDR2 SNEGSKA (reference sequence). V gave up 1 base and J gave up 4 bases, with 12 bases separating them. CDR3 nucleotides: TGCAGTGCTAGAGCCCCAGTAGGTGCAGATACGCAGTATTTT. Translation: CSARAPVGADTQYF.

This chain joins TRBV28 and TRBJ2-2, with TRBD2 identical over 9 bases. Germline lookup yields CDR1 MDHEN and CDR2 SYDVKM. This CDR3 contains 13 residues. CDR3 nucleotide sequence: TGTGGTGCGGGAGGGCCAAACACCGGGGAGCTGTTTTTT. It translates to CGAGGPNTGELFF.

In its sample, this clonotype was seen a few times. This rearrangement joins TRBV3-1 to TRBJ2-7, with no clear D. Germline V gives CDR1 LGHDT, CDR2 YNNKEL (reference sequence). The CDR3 loop spans 13 amino acids. V dropped 5 bases and J dropped 2 bases, with 10 bases sitting between them. Here the CDR3 DNA reads TGTGCCAGCAGCAACCGCGGCACCTACGAGCAGTACTTC. Its translation is CASSNRGTYEQYF.

The genes are TRBV5-1 and TRBJ1-6; no definite D call. This CDR3 is built from 16 residues. V was clipped by 4 bases and J by 0 bases, with 11 bases between them. The germline V gene has CDR1 SGHRS and CDR2 YFSETQ. The DNA for the CDR3 is TGCGCCAGCAGCCCGGATTCGAGCTCCTATAATTCACCCCTCCACTTT. As protein: CASSPDSSSYNSPLHF.